This TCR beta chain stems from a study of blood T cell repertoires in COVID-19. CDR1 is KGHDR and CDR2 is SFDVKD in the germline V gene. Ends included, the CDR3 has 15 residues. The authors' processing: From reference gene primer amplification, estimates of nucleated cell counts were derived. The protocol was immunoSEQ multiplex PCR, while the TCRdb copy is restricted to in-frame clones and leaves out a portion. V, J and clone size were drawn from that table, and D and trimming were deduced from the DNA. Altogether around 100,000 clones are present, more than 80% being singletons, with the ten largest covering approximately 30%. A note on this clone: No DNA is shown, since the ends of the CDR3 on it are uncertain; the CDR3 is the one TCRdb lists.

The receptor was derived from a woman older than 75 with acute or convalescent COVID-19. The specimen was peripheral blood. The chain uses TRBV24-1 and TRBJ2-5; TRBD1, the D gene given by the table, was not confirmed from the DNA. CDR3 amino acids: CATSDSGQGKETQYF.